The 30 T cell receptor beta chains presented below share a single source sample, sequenced in a study of a mutant IDH1 vaccine in newly diagnosed glioma. Sample time point: week 5, during vaccination. Vaccination comprised doses that each held 300 ug of mutant IDH1 20-mer peptide, plus topical imiquimod. The protocol was immunoSEQ multiplex PCR, while the TCRdb copy is restricted to in-frame clones and leaves out a portion. Among around 56,000 clones, around 82% were seen once, and the ten largest hold approximately 3.1%. The antigens these receptors bind are not known. The sample consisted of PBMCs, taken from a glioma patient whose treatment included an IDH1 peptide vaccine. Every receptor here comes from a young woman with glioma. Some clones in this sample may be carry-over from other donors' samples.

This clone was found a few times. The chain is built from TRBV2 and TRBJ2-7, with 8 nucleotides matching TRBD2. The CDR3 loop spans 16 amino acids. The germline V gene has CDR1 SNHLY and CDR2 FYNNEI. V shed 2 bases and J 0 bases; nucleotides not matched to a gene: 6. CDR3 region: CASSEIDTSGSYEQYF. CDR3 coding DNA: TGTGCCAGCAGTGAAATAGATACTAGCGGCTCCTACGAGCAGTACTTC.

The chain joins TRBV11-2 to TRBJ2-7, with TRBD2 identical over 10 bases. Per germline, CDR1 SGHAT and CDR2 FQNNGV. J was trimmed by 4 bases and V by 4 bases; bases with no gene match: 10. This CDR3 region has 16 residues. The CDR3 DNA is TGTGCCAGCAGCTCTCCCGTCGGACTAGCGGTTTACGAGCAGTACTTC. Translated, it gives CASSSPVGLAVYEQYF.

The V call is TRBV27, the J call TRBJ2-2; D possibly corresponds to TRBD1 (5 bases). CDR3 length equals 15 residues. Trimming took off 6 bases at V and 2 bases at J, with 13 bases between the two ends. Germline CDR1 is MNHEY and CDR2 is SMNVEV (reference sequence). CDR3 nucleotide sequence: TGTGCCAGCAGAGTCTTCCAGGGTAACACCGGGGAGCTGTTTTTT. Protein: CASRVFQGNTGELFF.

The chain couples TRBV5-1 to TRBJ1-6; the D gene is possibly TRBD1 (5 bases). This CDR3 region has 15 residues. V gave up 3 bases and J gave up 8 bases, with 15 bases separating them. From germline, CDR1 is SGHRS and CDR2 YFSETQ. For the CDR3, the DNA is TGCGCCAGCAGCTACGGACTGAGGGGTGATTCACCCCTCCACTTT. Amino acids: CASSYGLRGDSPLHF.

The V call is TRBV5-8, the J call TRBJ2-7, with a weak D call TRBD1 (6 bases). The CDR3 length is 14 residues. V was shortened by 5 bases and J by 0 bases, with 12 bases between the two germline ends. Germline CDR1 and CDR2: SGHTS and YDEGEE. The CDR3 protein is CASSRQAASYEQYF. The CDR3 DNA is TGTGCCAGCAGTCGACAGGCTGCCTCCTACGAGCAGTACTTC.

The chain employs TRBV19 and TRBJ1-5; TRBD1 aligns across 9 bases. The V gene's germline CDR1 is LNHDA and CDR2 SQIVND (reference sequence). The CDR3 has 15 amino acids. V gave up 5 bases and J gave up 3 bases; unmatched junction bases: 5. In DNA, the CDR3 is TGTGCCAGTAGTGGGGGACAGGGAAACAATCAGCCCCAGCATTTT. Translation gives CASSGGQGNNQPQHF.

This chain joins TRBV5-1 and TRBJ2-5; no clear D gene. This CDR3 is built from 14 residues. Per the germline V gene, CDR1 is SGHRS and CDR2 is YFSETQ. V lost 0 bases and J lost 2, with 8 bases in between. The DNA of the CDR3 is TGCGCCAGCAGCTTGGGGATGGGGCAAGAGACCCAGTACTTC. It translates to CASSLGMGQETQYF.

V gene TRBV5-1 combines with J gene TRBJ2-7, with D unresolved. The CDR3 length is 15 residues. V lost 1 base, J lost 0 bases, and 11 bases lay in between. CDR1 and CDR2 (germline): SGHRS, YFSETQ. In DNA form, the CDR3 reads TGCGCCAGCAGCTTGTCACCAGACCGCTCCTACGAGCAGTACTTC. It codes for CASSLSPDRSYEQYF.

This clone was recorded once. V and J are TRBV5-1 and TRBJ1-1, with 10 bases that match TRBD1. Trimming cost V 3 bases and J 3 bases; bases outside gene matches: 5. Germline loops: CDR1 SGHRS, CDR2 YFSETQ. This CDR3 has 15 residues. This chain's CDR3 is CASSYSGTGDTEAFF. CDR3 nucleotides: TGCGCCAGCAGCTACTCCGGGACAGGGGACACTGAAGCTTTCTTT.

The chain combines TRBV4-3 with TRBJ1-2, with D perhaps matching TRBD1 (5 bases). This CDR3 spans 14 amino acids. V lost 0 bases and J lost 11, with 16 bases in between. The germline CDR1 and CDR2 sequences are LGHNA and YSLEER. The CDR3, as DNA: TGCGCCAGCAGCCAAGAAACTAACTGGGGCTATTACACCTTC. Translating gives CASSQETNWGYYTF.

The chain employs TRBV2 and TRBJ1-1; 11 positions match TRBD1. V was clipped by 6 bases and J by 1 base; unmatched bases: 10. The CDR3 contains 17 residues. Germline lookup yields CDR1 SNHLY and CDR2 FYNNEI. CDR3 DNA sequence: TGTGCCAGCAGAGTTGGGACAGGGGGAAAGAAGAACACTGAAGCTTTCTTT. It translates to CASRVGTGGKKNTEAFF.

CDR3 protein: CASTLDGSSYNEQFF. CDR3 nucleotide sequence: TGCGCCAGCACCCTGGACGGAAGCTCCTACAATGAGCAGTTCTTC. This rearrangement joins TRBV5-1 to TRBJ2-1, with no clear D. This CDR3 contains 15 residues. Germline CDR1 and CDR2: SGHRS and YFSETQ. Deletions cut 6 bases from V and 0 bases from J, with 13 bases between. The full variable domain, rest sourced from reference TRBV5-1 and TRBJ2-1, is KAGVTQTPRYLIKTRGQQVTLSCSPISGHRSVSWYQQTPGQGLQFLFEYFSETQRNKGNFPGRFSGRQFSNSRSEMNVSTLELGDSALYLCASTLDGSSYNEQFFGPGTRLTVL.

In regard to this clone: The sample has other DNA sequences that encode this CDR3 too. J is TRBJ2-7 and V is TRBV28, with D hard to call. CDR3 size: 10 residues. Germline CDR1 is MDHEN and CDR2 is SYDVKM. Between the trimmed V and J ends, which lost 8 bases and 2 bases, there was a span of 4 bases. The CDR3 nucleotides are TGTGCCAGCTCGACCTACGAGCAGTACTTC. Protein sequence: CASSTYEQYF.

This rearrangement joins TRBV7-6 to TRBJ1-1, with a weak D call TRBD1 (5 bases). V shed 1 base and J shed 3 bases, with 9 bases lying between them. Germline V gives CDR1 SGHVS, CDR2 FNYEAQ. The CDR3 totals 14 residues. The CDR3 loop is CASSLVGGDTEAFF. The CDR3 bases are TGTGCCAGCAGCTTAGTCGGGGGGGACACTGAAGCTTTCTTT.

This clone is a singleton in its sample. The chain employs TRBV25-1 and TRBJ1-2, with D possibly matching TRBD1 (5 bases). The V and J ends lost 2 bases and 4 bases respectively, with 8 bases between them. The V gene's germline CDR1 is MGHDK and CDR2 SYGVNS. The CDR3 is made up of 13 amino acids. The CDR3 bases are TGTGCCAGCAGTGAAAACGGGGGCTATGGCTACACCTTC. This gives the protein CASSENGGYGYTF.

V is TRBV6-1 and J is TRBJ2-7; D ambiguous. Germline CDR1 MNHNS, CDR2 SASEGT. The V gene lost 4 bases and the J gene lost 3 bases, with 10 bases spanning the gap. The CDR3 contains 13 residues. This CDR3 reads CASSVAALYEQYF. Here the CDR3 DNA reads TGTGCCAGCAGTGTGGCAGCCCTCTACGAGCAGTACTTC.

The V call is TRBV29-1, the J call TRBJ1-2; D is undetermined. The CDR3 length is 13 residues. The V gene's germline CDR1 is SQVTM and CDR2 ANQGSEA. Trimming pared 3 bases from V and 1 base from J, leaving 9 bases between. The CDR3 coding sequence is TGCAGCGTTGAGAGGAATATTAACTATGGCTACACCTTC. Encoded protein: CSVERNINYGYTF.

This sequence joins TRBV27 and TRBJ2-7; D remains unclear. The CDR3 is 14 residues long. Germline CDR1 MNHEY, CDR2 SMNVEV (reference sequence). Trimming left V 4 bases short and J 7 bases short, with 17 bases between. CDR3 amino acids: CASSWQTGVWEQYF. Written as DNA, the CDR3 is TGTGCCAGCAGTTGGCAGACGGGTGTGTGGGAGCAGTACTTC.

This chain uses TRBV6-5 with TRBJ1-2, with 12 bases lining up with TRBD1. The CDR3 has 14 residues. Germline lookup yields CDR1 MNHEY and CDR2 SVGAGI. The J segment lost 7 bases and the V segment lost 4 bases, leaving 4 bases of the junction unmatched. This CDR3 is CASSWGQGASGYTF. DNA for the CDR3: TGTGCCAGCAGTTGGGGACAGGGGGCTTCTGGCTACACCTTC.

The chain couples TRBV19 to TRBJ1-2; D might be TRBD1 (5 bases). V was clipped by 5 bases and J by 2 bases, with 15 bases between them. Germline loops: CDR1 LNHDA, CDR2 SQIVND (reference sequence). This CDR3 comprises 15 residues. The CDR3, as DNA: TGTGCCAGTAGTCACCCTCCCGGGGGAAACTATGGCTACACCTTC. Translation gives CASSHPPGGNYGYTF.

The chain links TRBV5-1 to TRBJ2-7; no definite D call. There are 13 residues in the CDR3. From germline, CDR1 is SGHRS and CDR2 YFSETQ. Trimming took 0 bases from V and 4 from J, leaving 8 bases between them. The CDR3 region has the DNA TGCGCCAGCAGCTTGGGGTATCAATACGAGCAGTACTTC. Protein product: CASSLGYQYEQYF.

The J gene is TRBJ2-3, the V gene TRBV6-1, with 10 bases that match TRBD2. Per the germline V gene, CDR1 is MNHNS and CDR2 is SASEGT. The CDR3 is 15 amino acids. Trimming at V came to 3 bases and at J to 1 base, leaving 1 base not matched to a gene. CDR3 DNA sequence: TGTGCCAGCAGTGAGGGACTAGCGCGCACAGATACGCAGTATTTT. It translates to CASSEGLARTDTQYF.

J is TRBJ1-1 and V is TRBV29-1; D is uncertain. Germline V gene sequence: CDR1 SQVTM, CDR2 ANQGSEA. The CDR3 is 13 amino acids. Trimming cost V 3 bases and J 0 bases, with 8 bases left between them. Written as DNA, the CDR3 is TGCAGCGTTGATCCCGGTTTGAACACTGAAGCTTTCTTT. Its translation is CSVDPGLNTEAFF.

V is TRBV5-1 and J is TRBJ1-1, with D unclear. Trimming took off 4 bases at V and 5 bases at J, with 15 bases between the two ends. CDR1 is SGHRS, CDR2 YFSETQ, per germline. This CDR3 has 14 amino acids. For the CDR3, the DNA is TGCGCCAGCAGCCCCATTTATGTCGGGACTGAAGCTTTCTTT. Its translation is CASSPIYVGTEAFF.

A few counts support this clone. This rearrangement joins TRBV28 to TRBJ1-2, with D maybe TRBD1 (5 bases). The CDR3 runs to 10 residues. Trimming stripped 10 bases from V and 9 bases from J, with 12 bases between. Germline V gives CDR1 MDHEN, CDR2 SYDVKM. In DNA form, the CDR3 reads TGTGCCACCCATGACAGTCGCTACACCTTC. Translated, it gives CATHDSRYTF.

The chain carries TRBV5-1 and TRBJ2-6; D unclear. Per germline, CDR1 SGHRS and CDR2 YFSETQ. The CDR3 is 16 amino acids. V was shortened by 3 bases and J by 2 bases, with 12 bases between the two germline ends. CDR3 amino acids: CASSSGPGPGANVLTF. The CDR3 DNA sequence: TGCGCCAGCAGCTCCGGACCCGGTCCTGGGGCCAACGTCCTGACTTTC.

The chain joins TRBV29-1 to TRBJ1-1, with D perhaps TRBD1 (6 bases). The CDR3 spans 12 residues. V was cut by 0 bases and J by 11 bases, with 13 bases left in between. Germline V gene lookup returns CDR1 SQVTM and CDR2 ANQGSEA. The CDR3 nucleotides are TGCAGCGTTGAAGACAGGGGATCTGGGGCTTTCTTT. Its translation: CSVEDRGSGAFF.

The chain combines TRBV23-1 with TRBJ1-4; the D gene is possibly TRBD1 (5 bases). TRBV23-1 falls under the ORF class, with uncertain function. The germline V and J ends were trimmed by 6 bases and 0 bases, with 5 bases remaining between them. The CDR3 runs to 13 residues. The CDR3 loop reads CASRQATNEKLFF. The CDR3, as DNA: TGCGCCAGCAGACAGGCAACTAATGAAAAACTGTTTTTT.

The V call is TRBV25-1, the J call TRBJ1-2; possibly TRBD1 for D (6 bases). Germline lookup yields CDR1 MGHDK and CDR2 SYGVNS. Trimming cost V 3 bases and J 4 bases, with 15 bases left between them. This CDR3 contains 15 residues. This CDR3 is CASSDRTARGYGYTF. Here the CDR3 DNA reads TGTGCCAGCAGTGATCGAACAGCCAGGGGCTATGGCTACACCTTC.

The chain couples TRBV10-3 to TRBJ1-1; TRBD1 aligns across 12 bases. The CDR3 runs to 18 residues. Trimming cost V 10 bases and J 2 bases; bases outside gene matches: 17. Germline V gene sequence: CDR1 ENHRY, CDR2 SYGVKD. CDR3 coding DNA: TGTGCCACCGAAGGGACAGGGGGCGCGGGGGTAGCAAACACTGAAGCTTTCTTT. This sequence encodes CATEGTGGAGVANTEAFF.